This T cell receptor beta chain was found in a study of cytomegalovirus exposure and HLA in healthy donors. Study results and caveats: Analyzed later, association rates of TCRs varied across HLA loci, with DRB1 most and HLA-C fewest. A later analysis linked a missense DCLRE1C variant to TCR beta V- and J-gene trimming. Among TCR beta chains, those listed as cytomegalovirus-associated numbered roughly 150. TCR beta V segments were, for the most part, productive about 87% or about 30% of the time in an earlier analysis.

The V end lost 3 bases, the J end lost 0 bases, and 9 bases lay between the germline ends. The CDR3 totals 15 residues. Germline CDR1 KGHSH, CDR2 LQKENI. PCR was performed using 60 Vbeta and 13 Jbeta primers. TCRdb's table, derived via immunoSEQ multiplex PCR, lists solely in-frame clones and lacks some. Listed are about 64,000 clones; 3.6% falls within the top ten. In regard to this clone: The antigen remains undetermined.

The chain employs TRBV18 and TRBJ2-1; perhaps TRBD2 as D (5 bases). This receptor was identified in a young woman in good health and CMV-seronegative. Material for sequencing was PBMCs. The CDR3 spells CASSPGRASYNEQFF. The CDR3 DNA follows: TGTGCCAGCTCACCGGGGAGAGCCTCCTACAATGAGCAGTTCTTC.